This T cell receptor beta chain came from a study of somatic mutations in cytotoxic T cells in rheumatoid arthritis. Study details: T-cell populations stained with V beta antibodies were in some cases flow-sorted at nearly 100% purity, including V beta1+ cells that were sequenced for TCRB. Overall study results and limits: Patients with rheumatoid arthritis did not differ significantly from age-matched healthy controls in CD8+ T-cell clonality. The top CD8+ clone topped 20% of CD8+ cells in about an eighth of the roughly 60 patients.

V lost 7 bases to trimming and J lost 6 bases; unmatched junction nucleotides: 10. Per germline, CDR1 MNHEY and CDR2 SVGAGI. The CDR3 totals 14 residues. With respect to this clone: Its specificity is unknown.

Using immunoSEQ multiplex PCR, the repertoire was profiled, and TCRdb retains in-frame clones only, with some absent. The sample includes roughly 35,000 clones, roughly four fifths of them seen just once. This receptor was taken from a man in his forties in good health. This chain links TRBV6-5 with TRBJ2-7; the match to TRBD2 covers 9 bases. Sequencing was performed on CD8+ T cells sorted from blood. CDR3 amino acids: CASNLAGDEGEQYF. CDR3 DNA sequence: TGTGCCAGCAATTTAGCGGGAGACGAGGGCGAGCAGTACTTC.